This section outlines one T cell receptor beta chain sequence together with its context. The antigen it binds to is not known. Per-base quality was not reported, and no clone a single base away is much larger than it. The data were obtained in a study of control samples from healthy donors and cancer patients (dated by TCRdb to the early 2020s). The method was the immunoSEQ multiplex PCR assay. The source is immuneACCESS, and TCRdb retained only in-frame sequences with V and J called. Part of the clones is not carried over; for the studies checked, unresolved V genes explain less than half of this, and the remainder is unexplained. The sample includes about 110,000 clones, with 70% to 90% observed a single time. The leading ten clones occupy 3.5% to 4% of the sample. The CDR3 covers 16 residues, taking in both the cysteine and the phenylalanine. Here the CDR3 DNA is all that survives: 48 bases in frame from base 1. V lost 1 base and J lost 8 bases, and the count of bases not matched to a germline gene is 4. According to the germline V gene, CDR1 reads KGHDR and CDR2 reads SFDVKD.

Sequencing used PBMCs. The sequence was obtained from a woman aged 60 to 75 with lung cancer. The sequence links TRBV24-1 to TRBJ2-1, with 13 junctional bases fitting TRBD2. The DNA sequence is TGTGCCACCAGTGATTTAGAGACTAGCGGGAGGTATGAGCAGTTCTTC. Its amino acids are CATSDLETSGRYEQFF.